Reported below is one T cell receptor (beta chain). This clonotype was found a few times. This clone's antigen is unknown. The input lacks base qualities; no much larger clone sits a single base away. The data derive from a study of response to subunit inactivated influenza vaccine listed by TCRdb under 2018. For the study in its entirety: The study used deep quantitative T cell receptor repertoire profiling to track responses to a trivalent subunit inactivated influenza vaccine.

The method behind the library was RT-PCR. The sequencer listed for this sample is Illumina HiSeq 2500. The public sequencing data were trimmed at Q25 with fastp and processed into clonotypes with MiXCR by TCRdb, which kept only in-frame beta chains. For every CDR3 protein sequence, its rows merge into one entry that carries the most common genes and DNA. The sample profile shows hundreds of thousands of distinct CDR3 sequences; 15% to 19% of them were found once. The ten largest make up roughly 10% of the sample. Broader findings and caveats from the paper: The authors proposed that each seasonal influenza vaccination may bring in only a limited number of new T cells.

The cysteine opens and the phenylalanine closes a CDR3 of 14 amino acids. Just CDR3 DNA is preserved here, 42 bases in frame from base 1. V loses 6 bases at its end and J loses 6 bases; junction bases beyond the gene matches: 9. From the germline V gene (reference sequence), CDR1 is MNHEY and CDR2 is SMNVEV. The specimen comprised PBMCs from blood, sampled 12 days after vaccination. This clonotype originated in a man in his fifties who received an inactivated influenza vaccine. Donor details come from another sample of the same person, matched by shared clones. This chain joins TRBV27 to TRBJ2-3; TRBD2 matches 7 bases in the middle. The DNA reads TGTGCCAGCAGCCCGGGACTACTGTCTGATACGCAGTATTTT. It translates to CASSPGLLSDTQYF.